What follows are 6 T cell receptor beta chains derived from one specimen sequenced in a study of early T cells in non-severe SARS-CoV-2 infection (dated by TCRdb to the early 2020s). Receptor libraries were prepared by 5' RACE. Sequencing took place on a NextSeq 500. TCRdb's own reprocessing of the public reads used fastp at Q25 and MiXCR and kept productive beta chains. For every CDR3 protein sequence, its rows merge into one entry that carries the most common genes and DNA. The sample table holds about 70,000 distinct CDR3 sequences, of which around 11% were seen once. Jointly, the top ten make up about 4.8% of the sample. Material for sequencing was whole blood. These receptor sequences come from an adult who was a healthcare worker with PCR-confirmed SARS-CoV-2 infection or an uninfected control (not recorded which).

This clonotype was detected a few times. The V and J genes are TRBV5-4 and TRBJ1-5; D is undetermined. Trimming cost V 0 bases and J 11 bases, with 12 bases left between them. Germline V CDR1 and CDR2: SGHNT, YYREEE (reference sequence). The CDR3 covers 13 residues. The CDR3 region has the DNA TGTGCCAGCAGCTTGGCGGGAACTCCCTCCCAGCATTTT. This encodes CASSLAGTPSQHF.

There are many counts of this clonotype. The V and J genes are TRBV7-2 and TRBJ1-2, with D uncertain. CDR3 length: 16 amino acids. CDR1 and CDR2 from the germline V gene are SGHTA and FQGNSA. Trimming took 3 bases from V and 0 from J, leaving 14 bases between them. The CDR3 region is CASSFTYRGANYGYTF. CDR3 DNA: TGTGCCAGCAGCTTCACCTATCGGGGAGCTAACTATGGCTACACCTTC.

The CDR3 sequence is CASSYRTGGAYNEQFF. The CDR3 bases are TGCGCCAGCAGCTACCGGACAGGGGGCGCCTACAATGAGCAGTTCTTC. The chain carries TRBV4-1 and TRBJ2-1, with 11 bases matching TRBD1. Germline V gene sequence: CDR1 MGHRA, CDR2 YSYEKL. This CDR3 comprises 16 residues. V was pared by 5 bases and J by 2 bases, with 5 bases of the junction left unmatched.

This clonotype was detected a few times. At one end, the junction sequence differs from germline, possibly due to a read error. The rearrangement joins TRBV7-2 to TRBJ1-2; D may be TRBD1 (5 bases). The germline V gene has CDR1 SGHTA and CDR2 FQGNSA. This CDR3 has 10 residues. Written as DNA, the CDR3 is TGCCGGATAGGGGACTATGGCTACACCTTC. The encoded protein is CRIGDYGYTF.

The V gene is TRBV27, the J gene TRBJ1-1, with a tentative D call TRBD1 (5 bases). The germline CDR1 and CDR2 sequences are MNHEY and SMNVEV (reference sequence). The CDR3 contains 13 residues. Trimming took off 2 bases at V and 2 bases at J, with 6 bases between the two ends. This chain's CDR3 is CASSLGANTEAFF. The CDR3 DNA follows: TGTGCCAGCAGTTTAGGGGCCAACACTGAAGCTTTCTTT.

J is TRBJ1-1 and V is TRBV20-1, with D possibly matching TRBD1 (6 bases). Trimming removed 3 bases from V and 6 bases from J, with 11 bases in between. The germline V gene has CDR1 DFQATT and CDR2 SNEGSKA (reference sequence). CDR3 length: 12 amino acids. The CDR3 sequence: CSASSQGPEAFF. The CDR3, as DNA: TGCAGTGCTAGTTCCCAGGGGCCTGAAGCTTTCTTT.